The T cell receptor beta chain described here comes from a study of T cells in Graves' hyperthyroidism and ophthalmopathy. The study enrolled patients aged 18 to 65 with newly diagnosed hyperthyroidism of under 2 months' duration. Exclusion followed for patients with uncontrolled infection, other autoimmune disease, pregnancy or lactation. From more than 8 ml of fresh peripheral blood, PBMCs were isolated. The TCR beta CDR3 regions underwent amplification using RNA transcripts as the source. The primer set for the first-round RT-PCR of the TCR CDR3 was HTBI. TCRdb analysed the multiplex PCR reads with MiXCR anew, one entry per CDR3 protein. The table records 300,000 or so distinct CDR3 sequences, approximately 15% of them present only once. The specimen sequenced was blood. The clonotype was recovered from a man aged 25-45 years with Graves' hyperthyroidism.

The CDR3 reads CASSTLGGQSPLHF. CDR3 DNA: TGTGCCAGCAGCACCCTGGGAGGGCAGTCACCCCTCCACTTT. The gene calls are TRBV5-4 and TRBJ1-6; no clear D gene. V was trimmed by 4 bases and J by 10 bases, leaving 15 bases between them. CDR1 and CDR2 from the germline V gene are SGHNT and YYREEE (reference sequence). This CDR3 is built from 14 residues.